The sequence of this T cell receptor (beta chain) was determined in a study of T cells after yellow fever vaccination. Study as a whole: The fractions with low cell numbers were processed using SMART-Seq v4 Ultra Low Input.

This CDR3 is 14 amino acids long. Germline V gene sequence: CDR1 ENHRY, CDR2 SYGVKD. Trimming took off 3 bases at V and 5 bases at J, with 14 bases between the two ends. A note on this clonotype: Antigen: not known.

Notes on the study in general: The bulk population could contribute abundant contaminating clonotypes to FACS-sorted repertoires. Overlap between CD4 and CD8 compartments was detected for a small share of clonotypes.

TCRdb processed the 5' RACE reads anew with MiXCR; each CDR3 protein has one entry. The data hold a few hundred thousand distinct CDR3 sequences, with about 7% observed a single time. The receptor's source is a man aged 25-45 years who received the YFV17D yellow fever vaccine. The material was CD4+ T cells sorted from PBMCs, obtained 15 days after the yellow fever booster vaccination. This chain connects TRBV10-3 to TRBJ2-7; tentatively, D is TRBD2 (7 bases). CDR3 region: CAISDTGGGDEQYF. The CDR3 nucleotides read TGTGCCATCAGTGATACAGGAGGGGGGGACGAGCAGTACTTC.